A single sample is the source of the 10 T cell receptor beta chains below, sequenced in a study of blood T cell repertoires in COVID-19. Libraries were prepared by immunoSEQ multiplex PCR; TCRdb keeps only in-frame clonotypes and omits some of them. Among 87,000 or so clones, around 90% were seen once, and the ten largest hold roughly 4.5%. The sample consisted of peripheral blood. These receptors were obtained from a woman aged 80 or over with acute or convalescent COVID-19.

The V and J genes are TRBV3-1 (or the pseudogene TRBV3-2) and TRBJ2-1; 8 bases line up with TRBD2. With 4 bases clipped from V and 1 base from J, the junction kept 15 bases outside the gene matches. This CDR3 region has 19 residues. Germline loops: CDR1 LGHDT, CDR2 YNNKEL (reference sequence). The CDR3 region has the DNA TGTGCCAGCAGCCCCCGCCGGGCGGGGGGCGCAAAATCCTACAATGAGCAGTTCTTC. Translated, it gives CASSPRRAGGAKSYNEQFF.

This clone was counted once. The chain links TRBV9 to TRBJ2-7, with TRBD2 identical over 8 bases. Germline CDR1 SGDLS, CDR2 YYNGEE. This CDR3 contains 15 residues. V lost 0 bases to trimming and J lost 5 bases; unmatched junction nucleotides: 7. The CDR3: CASSVGGGRTHEQYF. For the CDR3, the DNA is TGTGCCAGCAGCGTAGGGGGCGGGAGGACCCACGAGCAGTACTTC. Variable domain in full (rest from reference TRBV9 and TRBJ2-7): DSGVTQTPKHLITATGQRVTLRCSPRSGDLSVYWYQQSLDQGLQFLIQYYNGEERAKGNILERFSAQQFPDLHSELNLSSLELGDSALYFCASSVGGGRTHEQYFGPGTRLTVT.

V is TRBV19 and J is TRBJ2-7; 7 bases map to TRBD1. The V gene end was trimmed by 5 bases and the J gene end by 5 bases; junction bases not matched to a gene: 3. The CDR3 loop spans 12 amino acids. Looked up from germline, CDR1 is LNHDA and CDR2 is SQIVND (reference sequence). CDR3 sequence reads: CASSDRDHEQYF. DNA of the CDR3: TGTGCCAGTAGTGACAGGGATCACGAGCAGTACTTC.

The rearrangement links TRBV6-5 to TRBJ1-1, with TRBD1 matching 10 bases. This CDR3 contains 14 residues. V was clipped by 0 bases and J by 7 bases; unmatched bases: 2. Germline CDR1 is MNHEY and CDR2 is SVGAGI. The CDR3 sequence: CASSYSTGGIEAFF. In DNA form, the CDR3 reads TGTGCCAGCAGTTACTCGACAGGGGGCATTGAAGCTTTCTTT.

The chain links TRBV7-2 to TRBJ1-1; D is unclear. CDR1 is SGHTA and CDR2 is FQGNSA in the germline V gene. The CDR3 is made up of 11 amino acids. V lost 1 base, J lost 10 bases, and 7 bases lay in between. This CDR3 reads CASSLVRGAFF. CDR3 nucleotide sequence: TGTGCCAGCAGCTTAGTGCGAGGAGCTTTCTTT.

This clone was detected only a few times. This chain joins TRBV4-2 and TRBJ1-1; D may be TRBD1 (6 bases). V lost 3 bases and J lost 1, with 6 bases in between. This CDR3 has 13 residues. Germline assignment: CDR1 LGHNA and CDR2 YNFKEQ. The CDR3 DNA is TGTGCCAGCAGCCAGGACAGGAACACTGAAGCTTTCTTT. Translation: CASSQDRNTEAFF.

The rearrangement uses TRBV9 and TRBJ2-5, with TRBD1 as a possible D gene (6 bases). Trimming took off 0 bases at V and 2 bases at J, with 8 bases between the two ends. This CDR3 has 14 residues. Germline V gives CDR1 SGDLS, CDR2 YYNGEE. The CDR3 sequence: CASSVGQAQETQYF. The CDR3 nucleotides are TGTGCCAGCAGCGTAGGACAGGCTCAAGAGACCCAGTACTTC.

As DNA, the CDR3 is TGTGCCAGCGGGGGGCCGGGACAGGGGGCCGGGGAGCTGTTTTTT. It is translated as CASGGPGQGAGELFF. The V and J genes are TRBV2 and TRBJ2-2; 11 bases are a match to TRBD1. The CDR3 runs 15 residues. Germline-derived CDR1 and CDR2 are SNHLY and FYNNEI. Trimming at V came to 8 bases and at J to 6 bases, leaving 8 bases not matched to a gene.

The chain uses TRBV10-3 and TRBJ2-2, with a possible D match to TRBD2 (5 bases). Germline V gene sequence: CDR1 ENHRY, CDR2 SYGVKD. This CDR3 comprises 15 residues. Trimming cost V 1 base and J 5 bases, with 11 bases left between them. The CDR3 region is CAISEFGSGTGELFF. The CDR3, as DNA: TGTGCCATCAGTGAGTTTGGGTCGGGGACCGGGGAGCTGTTTTTT.

This clone was found a few times. The chain is built from TRBV5-6 and TRBJ1-3; D is unresolved. The CDR3 consists of 14 residues. Germline loops: CDR1 SGHDT, CDR2 YYEEEE. V gave up 4 bases and J gave up 0 bases, with 8 bases separating them. CDR3 in DNA: TGTGCCAGCAGCCAGACTTCCTCTGGAAACACCATATATTTT. It translates to CASSQTSSGNTIYF.